The 20 T cell receptor beta chains in this list originate from one sample, sequenced in a study of T cell responses to AZD1222 COVID-19 vaccine. Profiled with immunoSEQ multiplex PCR; TCRdb holds only in-frame clones, not every one. The top ten hold 0.5% to 0.7% of the sample, which has some 250,000 clones, about 94% seen once. This material consisted of peripheral blood, taken 28 days after the second AZD1222 dose. The receptor set was obtained from an adult who received the AZD1222 COVID-19 vaccine.

The CDR3, as DNA: TGCAGTGCTAGTATCCCCCAAAAACTGTTTTTT. Residues: CSASIPQKLFF. The rearrangement joins TRBV20-1 to TRBJ1-4; D gene unclear. The V end was cut by 3 bases, the J end by 9 bases, with 8 bases between. The germline V gene encodes CDR1 DFQATT and CDR2 SNEGSKA (reference sequence). The CDR3 spans 11 residues.

The CDR3 is CASRKPRGRTEAFF. In DNA form, the CDR3 reads TGTGCCAGCCGGAAGCCGAGGGGTCGGACTGAAGCTTTCTTT. V is TRBV28 and J is TRBJ1-1; TRBD1 is a possible D gene (5 bases). The CDR3 extends over 14 amino acids. V gave up 8 bases and J gave up 5 bases, with 18 bases separating them. CDR1 and CDR2 (germline): MDHEN, SYDVKM.

This chain connects TRBV19 to TRBJ1-2; D unresolved. The CDR3 is 15 residues long. Germline V CDR1 and CDR2: LNHDA, SQIVND (reference sequence). Trimming took off 3 bases at V and 5 bases at J, with 16 bases between the two ends. CDR3 in amino acids: CASSMAHGVGYGYTF. The CDR3 DNA is TGTGCCAGTAGTATGGCCCACGGGGTCGGGTATGGCTACACCTTC.

Comment on this clone: An end of the junction does not agree with germline; a read error may underlie this. The chain has TRBV7-7 and TRBJ2-7, with 8 bases identical to TRBD1. The CDR3 covers 13 residues. Germline CDR1 SSHAT, CDR2 FNYEAQ (reference sequence). The CDR3 loop is CASSLDRGYEQYF. The CDR3 bases are TGTGCTAGCAGCCTCGACAGGGGCTACGAGCAGTACTTC.

The V call is TRBV28, the J call TRBJ1-1; D possibly corresponds to TRBD1 (6 bases). Per the germline V gene, CDR1 is MDHEN and CDR2 is SYDVKM. With 7 bases removed from V and 11 bases from J, the gap between germline ends came to 23 bases. The CDR3 runs to 14 residues. CDR3: CASNSPSGGRGAFF. CDR3 DNA sequence: TGTGCCAGCAACTCCCCTTCGGGGGGCAGAGGGGCTTTCTTT.

This chain connects TRBV19 to TRBJ1-1, with 11 bases that match TRBD1. The V gene's germline CDR1 is LNHDA and CDR2 SQIVND (reference sequence). V was pared by 1 base and J by 4 bases, with 11 bases of the junction left unmatched. The CDR3 spans 18 residues. CDR3 region: CASSIGPGQGVKGTEAFF. DNA for the CDR3: TGTGCCAGTAGTATAGGCCCGGGACAGGGGGTGAAGGGCACTGAAGCTTTCTTT.

The chain is built from TRBV18 and TRBJ1-2, with TRBD1 matching over 9 bases. Germline-derived CDR1 and CDR2 are KGHSH and LQKENI. V lost 0 bases, J lost 10 bases, and 9 bases stayed unmatched. The CDR3 runs 15 residues. CDR3 sequence: CASSPPTGGPGDYTF. Written as DNA, the CDR3 is TGTGCCAGCTCACCACCAACAGGGGGCCCGGGTGACTACACCTTC.

The V gene is TRBV29-1, the J gene TRBJ2-7; 12 nucleotides match TRBD2. This CDR3 is built from 13 residues. V gave up 5 bases and J gave up 4 bases; unmatched junction bases: 3. The germline V gene has CDR1 SQVTM and CDR2 ANQGSEA. The CDR3 nucleotides are TGCAGCGTTCTGACTAGCGGGGGATACGAGCAGTACTTC. It yields the protein CSVLTSGGYEQYF.

This chain connects TRBV11-1 to TRBJ2-7, with no clear D. The germline gives CDR1 SGHAT, CDR2 FQDESV (reference sequence). The CDR3 contains 15 residues. The V and J ends lost 2 bases and 4 bases respectively, with 15 bases between them. The CDR3 region has the DNA TGTGCCAGCAGCTTATCCTATTACAATGATTACGAGCAGTACTTC. Translating gives CASSLSYYNDYEQYF.

This chain uses TRBV6-5 with TRBJ2-1; no firm D call. The V end was cut by 0 bases, the J end by 0 bases, with 6 bases between. Looked up from germline, CDR1 is MNHEY and CDR2 is SVGAGI. CDR3 size: 15 residues. DNA of the CDR3: TGTGCCAGCAGTTACTCAAGGAGCTCCTACAATGAGCAGTTCTTC. This codes for CASSYSRSSYNEQFF.

The chain has TRBV4-1 and TRBJ2-3; 14 nucleotides agree with TRBD2. The CDR3 is 16 residues long. V lost 1 base, J lost 6 bases, and 3 bases stayed unmatched. Looked up from germline, CDR1 is MGHRA and CDR2 is YSYEKL. The CDR3 sequence is CASSQGTSGRSDTQYF. The CDR3 region has the DNA TGCGCCAGCAGCCAAGGGACTAGCGGGAGGAGTGATACGCAGTATTTT.

The chain recombines TRBV19 with TRBJ2-5; TRBD1 matches at 7 bases. The trim removed 4 bases at V and 4 bases at J, leaving 6 bases unmatched. Germline V gene data show CDR1 as LNHDA and CDR2 as SQIVND (reference sequence). The length of the CDR3 is 14 residues. CDR3 protein: CASSTTDRAETQYF. As DNA, the CDR3 is TGTGCCAGTAGTACCACCGACAGGGCAGAGACCCAGTACTTC.

V gene TRBV29-1 combines with J gene TRBJ1-1; 8 bases map to TRBD1. The CDR3 length is 13 residues. V lost 3 bases, J lost 4 bases, and 4 bases stayed unmatched. CDR1 is SQVTM, CDR2 ANQGSEA, per germline. The CDR3 DNA sequence: TGCAGCGTTGATCCAGGGGGCGTCACTGAAGCTTTCTTT. As protein: CSVDPGGVTEAFF.

This chain joins TRBV27 and TRBJ2-7; D may be TRBD1 (6 bases). In germline, CDR1 is MNHEY, CDR2 SMNVEV (reference sequence). The V gene lost 7 bases and the J gene lost 2 bases, with 18 bases spanning the gap. The CDR3 is 15 amino acids. The CDR3 coding sequence is TGTGCCAGCACCAAGCGGCCAGGGGTTGCCTACGAGCAGTACTTC. Residues: CASTKRPGVAYEQYF.

The chain links TRBV7-3 to TRBJ2-5; perhaps TRBD1 as D (5 bases). This CDR3 spans 13 amino acids. The V gene's germline CDR1 is SGHTA and CDR2 FQGTGA. Trimming removed 4 bases from V and 0 bases from J, with 6 bases in between. As DNA, the CDR3 is TGTGCCAGCAGCTCAGGGCACCAAGAGACCCAGTACTTC. It yields the protein CASSSGHQETQYF.

The chain employs TRBV5-1 and TRBJ2-3; D ambiguous. Per the germline V gene, CDR1 is SGHRS and CDR2 is YFSETQ. The length of the CDR3 is 16 residues. Trimming shortened V by 0 bases and J by 1 base, and 12 bases separated the two germline ends. In nucleotides, the CDR3 is TGCGCCAGCAGCTTGGGGGCAGTATCTGGCACAGATACGCAGTATTTT. It encodes CASSLGAVSGTDTQYF.

CDR3 region: CASTPGRGGLREQFF. The CDR3 DNA is TGTGCCAGCACCCCGGGGCGGGGGGGCCTAAGGGAGCAGTTCTTC. The rearrangement links TRBV6-5 to TRBJ2-1; TRBD2 aligns across 9 bases. The CDR3 runs to 15 residues. Looked up from germline, CDR1 is MNHEY and CDR2 is SVGAGI. Trimming took 7 bases from V and 10 from J; bases not matched to a gene: 14.

This chain connects TRBV6-1 to TRBJ1-2, with a tentative D call TRBD1 (6 bases). V was clipped by 1 base and J by 0 bases, with 12 bases between them. The germline CDR1 and CDR2 sequences are MNHNS and SASEGT. This CDR3 is 16 amino acids long. The CDR3 sequence is CASSEGGQLANYGYTF. CDR3 nucleotide sequence: TGTGCCAGCAGTGAAGGTGGACAGTTAGCTAACTATGGCTACACCTTC.

The chain couples TRBV27 to TRBJ2-5; 11 bases are a match to TRBD2. V shed 0 bases and J 1 base; nucleotides not matched to a gene: 7. Germline values: CDR1 MNHEY, CDR2 SMNVEV (reference sequence). The CDR3 consists of 18 residues. In DNA form, the CDR3 reads TGTGCCAGCAGTTTATCGATAGGGCTAGCGGGGGGCCAAGAGACCCAGTACTTC. This translates into CASSLSIGLAGGQETQYF.

The chain joins TRBV28 to TRBJ1-4, with 7 nucleotides matching TRBD1. CDR1 is MDHEN and CDR2 is SYDVKM in the germline V gene. The CDR3 extends over 14 amino acids. V lost 2 bases and J lost 4; bases outside the gene matches: 1. The CDR3 bases are TGTGCCAGCAGTTTAACAGGGGATAATGAAAAACTGTTTTTT. Translating gives CASSLTGDNEKLFF.